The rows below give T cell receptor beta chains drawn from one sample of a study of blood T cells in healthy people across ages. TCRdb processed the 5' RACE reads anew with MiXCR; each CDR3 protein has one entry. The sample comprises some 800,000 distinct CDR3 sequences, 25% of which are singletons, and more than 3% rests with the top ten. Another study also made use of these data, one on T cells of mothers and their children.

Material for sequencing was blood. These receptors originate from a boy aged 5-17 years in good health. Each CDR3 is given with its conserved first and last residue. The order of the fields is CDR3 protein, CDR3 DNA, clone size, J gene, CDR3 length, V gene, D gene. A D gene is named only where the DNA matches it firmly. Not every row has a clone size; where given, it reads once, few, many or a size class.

CDR3aa: CASSEGFNEKLFF
CDR3nt: TGTGCCAGCAGTGAAGGTTTTAATGAAAAACTGTTTTTT
abundance: .
j_gene: TRBJ1-4
len: 13
v_gene: TRBV28
d_gene: .

CDR3aa: CASSLAEDRGIGELFF
CDR3nt: TGTGCCAGCAGCTTAGCCGAGGACAGGGGGATTGGGGAGCTGTTTTTT
abundance: .
j_gene: TRBJ2-2
len: 16
v_gene: TRBV7-6
d_gene: TRBD1

CDR3aa: CAISVETGEPQHF
CDR3nt: TGTGCCATCAGTGTCGAAACAGGGGAGCCCCAGCATTTT
abundance: .
j_gene: TRBJ1-5
len: 13
v_gene: TRBV10-3
d_gene: TRBD1

CDR3aa: CACSAKGQTYEQYF
CDR3nt: TGTGCCTGCAGCGCCAAAGGACAAACCTACGAGCAGTACTTC
abundance: few
j_gene: TRBJ2-7
len: 14
v_gene: TRBV5-6
d_gene: .

CDR3aa: CSVEVWVRDWANYGYTF
CDR3nt: TGCAGCGTTGAAGTTTGGGTACGGGACTGGGCTAACTATGGCTACACCTTC
abundance: .
j_gene: TRBJ1-2
len: 17
v_gene: TRBV29-1
d_gene: .

CDR3aa: CASGSGGSYNEQFF
CDR3nt: TGTGCCAGCGGCTCGGGGGGCTCCTACAATGAGCAGTTCTTC
abundance: .
j_gene: TRBJ2-1
len: 14
v_gene: TRBV7-2
d_gene: TRBD2

CDR3aa: CASSLGQGAIQYF
CDR3nt: TGTGCCAGCAGTTTAGGACAGGGGGCCATTCAGTACTTC
abundance: many
j_gene: TRBJ2-4
len: 13
v_gene: TRBV12-3/TRBV12-4
d_gene: TRBD1

CDR3aa: CASSLTRIGEQFF
CDR3nt: TGTGCTAGCAGCTTAACCCGTATTGGGGAGCAGTTCTTC
abundance: .
j_gene: TRBJ2-1
len: 13
v_gene: TRBV7-7
d_gene: .

CDR3aa: CAISALAGAGEQYF
CDR3nt: TGTGCCATCAGTGCACTAGCGGGGGCGGGGGAGCAGTACTTC
abundance: few
j_gene: TRBJ2-5
len: 14
v_gene: TRBV10-3
d_gene: TRBD2

CDR3aa: CASSQDFSGRDEQYF
CDR3nt: TGCGCCAGCAGCCAAGATTTTAGCGGGAGGGACGAGCAGTACTTC
abundance: few
j_gene: TRBJ2-7
len: 15
v_gene: TRBV4-1
d_gene: TRBD2

CDR3aa: CSARVPGQDHYEQYF
CDR3nt: TGCAGTGCTAGAGTACCGGGACAGGACCACTACGAGCAGTACTTC
abundance: few
j_gene: TRBJ2-7
len: 15
v_gene: TRBV20-1
d_gene: TRBD1

CDR3aa: CATSRDIYEQYF
CDR3nt: TGTGCCACCAGCAGAGATATTTACGAGCAGTACTTC
abundance: few
j_gene: TRBJ2-7
len: 12
v_gene: TRBV15
d_gene: .

CDR3aa: CASSLIAGVYEQYF
CDR3nt: TGTGCCAGCAGTCTGATAGCGGGAGTCTACGAGCAGTACTTC
abundance: few
j_gene: TRBJ2-7
len: 14
v_gene: TRBV12-3/TRBV12-4
d_gene: TRBD2

CDR3aa: CSARTGLNQPQHF
CDR3nt: TGCAGTGCCAGGACAGGGTTAAATCAGCCCCAGCATTTT
abundance: .
j_gene: TRBJ1-5
len: 13
v_gene: TRBV20-1
d_gene: TRBD1

CDR3aa: CASSLHRTTDTQYF
CDR3nt: TGTGCCAGCAGCTTACATAGGACCACAGATACGCAGTATTTT
abundance: .
j_gene: TRBJ2-3
len: 14
v_gene: TRBV11-2
d_gene: .

CDR3aa: CASSLTLAGGLIQETQYF
CDR3nt: TGTGCCAGCAGCCTCACACTAGCGGGAGGGCTAATACAAGAGACCCAGTACTTC
abundance: .
j_gene: TRBJ2-5
len: 18
v_gene: TRBV7-6
d_gene: TRBD2

CDR3aa: CASRPRPNLGSLHGYTF
CDR3nt: TGTGCCAGCAGACCGCGGCCCAATCTGGGGTCTCTACATGGCTACACCTTC
abundance: .
j_gene: TRBJ1-2
len: 17
v_gene: TRBV7-2
d_gene: .

CDR3aa: CSVEDQDRIPYNEQFF
CDR3nt: TGCAGCGTTGAAGATCAGGACAGGATACCCTACAATGAGCAGTTCTTC
abundance: few
j_gene: TRBJ2-1
len: 16
v_gene: TRBV29-1
d_gene: TRBD1

CDR3aa: CASSRQGLAETQYF
CDR3nt: TGTGCCAGCAGTAGACAGGGGCTAGCAGAGACCCAGTACTTC
abundance: .
j_gene: TRBJ2-5
len: 14
v_gene: TRBV12-3/TRBV12-4
d_gene: TRBD1

CDR3aa: CAIRPGQTTPYEQYF
CDR3nt: TGTGCCATCAGGCCAGGGCAAACTACACCCTACGAGCAGTACTTC
abundance: few
j_gene: TRBJ2-7
len: 15
v_gene: TRBV10-3
d_gene: .

CDR3aa: CASSSGPYNSPLHF
CDR3nt: TGTGCCAGCAGCTCCGGGCCTTATAATTCACCCCTCCACTTT
abundance: .
j_gene: TRBJ1-6
len: 14
v_gene: TRBV5-6
d_gene: .

CDR3aa: CASSFKTDAYEQYF
CDR3nt: TGTGCCAGCAGTTTTAAGACTGATGCCTACGAGCAGTACTTC
abundance: .
j_gene: TRBJ2-7
len: 14
v_gene: TRBV12-3/TRBV12-4
d_gene: .

CDR3aa: CASSIASQGSYGYTF
CDR3nt: TGTGCCAGCAGTATCGCTTCCCAGGGTTCTTATGGCTACACCTTC
abundance: once
j_gene: TRBJ1-2
len: 15
v_gene: TRBV28
d_gene: .

CDR3aa: CASSLDPTGPNTEAFF
CDR3nt: TGCGCCAGCAGCTTGGATCCGACAGGGCCTAACACTGAAGCTTTTTTT
abundance: few
j_gene: TRBJ1-1
len: 16
v_gene: TRBV5-1
d_gene: TRBD1

CDR3aa: CASSLRNYEQYF
CDR3nt: TGTGCCAGCAGTTTACGAAACTACGAGCAGTACTTC
abundance: many
j_gene: TRBJ2-7
len: 12
v_gene: TRBV28
d_gene: .

CDR3aa: CAISDRQQETQYF
CDR3nt: TGTGCCATCAGTGACCGGCAGCAAGAGACCCAGTACTTC
abundance: few
j_gene: TRBJ2-5
len: 13
v_gene: TRBV10-3
d_gene: .

CDR3aa: CASSQAGTENQPQHF
CDR3nt: TGTGCCAGCAGCCAAGCGGGCACAGAGAATCAGCCCCAGCATTTT
abundance: .
j_gene: TRBJ1-5
len: 15
v_gene: TRBV3-1
d_gene: .

CDR3aa: CASSLATSGEETQYF
CDR3nt: TGTGCCAGCAGCTTGGCGACTAGCGGTGAAGAGACCCAGTACTTC
abundance: .
j_gene: TRBJ2-5
len: 15
v_gene: TRBV5-5
d_gene: TRBD2